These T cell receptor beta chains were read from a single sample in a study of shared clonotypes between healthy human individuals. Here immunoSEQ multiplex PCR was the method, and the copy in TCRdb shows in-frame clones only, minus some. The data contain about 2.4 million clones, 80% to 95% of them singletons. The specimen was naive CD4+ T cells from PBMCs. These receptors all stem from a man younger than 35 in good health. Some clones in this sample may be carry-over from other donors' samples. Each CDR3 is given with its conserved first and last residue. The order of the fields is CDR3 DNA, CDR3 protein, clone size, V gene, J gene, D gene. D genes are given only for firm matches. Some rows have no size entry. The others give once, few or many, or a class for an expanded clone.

TGTGCCAGCTCCGGAGTTCATCCGGGCTCAGATACGCAGTATTTT	CASSGVHPGSDTQYF	.	TRBV18	TRBJ2-3	.
TGTGCCAGCAGCTCTGACTACACCGGGGAGCTGTTTTTT	CASSSDYTGELFF	.	TRBV7-3	TRBJ2-2	.
TGTGCCAGCAACAGGGCTGTACGGGAGACCCAGTACTTC	CASNRAVRETQYF	once	TRBV7-2	TRBJ2-5	.
TGTGCCAGCAGACACGACCGGGGGACGGCCGAGCAGTACTTC	CASRHDRGTAEQYF	.	TRBV6-5	TRBJ2-7	.
TGTGCCTGGAACCTCGGACAGGAACAGCCCCAGCATTTT	CAWNLGQEQPQHF	once	TRBV30	TRBJ1-5	TRBD1
TGTGCCTGGAGTGTAGGGAGAACGGACGTATCCAATCAGCCCCAGCATTTT	CAWSVGRTDVSNQPQHF	.	TRBV30	TRBJ1-5	.
TGTGCCAGCACCCAAGCCCCCTATGGCTACACCTTC	CASTQAPYGYTF	.	TRBV28	TRBJ1-2	.
TGTGCCAGCAGCTTATTTGACTGGGTAGTTCAAGAGACCCAGTACTTC	CASSLFDWVVQETQYF	.	TRBV7-9	TRBJ2-5	.
TGTGCCAGCAGCTTATTTGCTAGCGGGAGGCCCAGCTCCTACAATGAGCAGTTCTTC	CASSLFASGRPSSYNEQFF	.	TRBV7-3	TRBJ2-1	TRBD2
TGCGCCAGCAGCGGCGGACAGGCGGACCCCTACGAGCAGTACTTC	CASSGGQADPYEQYF	once	TRBV5-1	TRBJ2-7	TRBD1
TGTGCCAGCAGTCAGGACAGACCATACGAGCAGTACTTC	CASSQDRPYEQYF	.	TRBV28	TRBJ2-7	.
TGCGCCAGCAGCCAAGATATTGCCGGGAGAGGTACGTTCTTC	CASSQDIAGRGTFF	.	TRBV4-3	TRBJ2-1	.
TGTGCCAGCAGCGAAGGGACTAGCGGGAGGGGGCCCCGGTTCTTC	CASSEGTSGRGPRFF	.	TRBV7-2	TRBJ2-1	TRBD2
TGTGCCAGCAGCTTAAGTGGGCTGAGAACCTACAATGAGCAGTTCTTC	CASSLSGLRTYNEQFF	.	TRBV7-6	TRBJ2-1	.
TGCGCCAGCAGCCTCGTAGCGGGAGCAGATACGCAGTATTTT	CASSLVAGADTQYF	once	TRBV5-1	TRBJ2-3	TRBD2
TGTGCCAGTAGTATTCGGAATACAGGGACTCAGCCCCAGCATTTT	CASSIRNTGTQPQHF	once	TRBV19	TRBJ1-5	.
TGTGCCAGCAGCCCTCCGAGGACAGGGGCAAATCAGCCCCAGCATTTT	CASSPPRTGANQPQHF	.	TRBV7-3	TRBJ1-5	TRBD1
TGTGCCAGCAGCCTCCTTGGGCGGGAGGGCCGCAATGAGCAGTTCTTC	CASSLLGREGRNEQFF	once	TRBV9	TRBJ2-1	TRBD2
TGTGCCAGCAGCTTAACAGGCCGAGGGACTGAAGCTTTCTTT	CASSLTGRGTEAFF	once	TRBV7-3	TRBJ1-1	.
TGTGCCAGCAGTTCACAATCTAGCGGGAGTTTCAATGAGCAGTTCTTC	CASSSQSSGSFNEQFF	.	TRBV28	TRBJ2-1	TRBD2
TGCAGCGTTGGGCGGCGCATCCAAGAGACCCAGTACTTC	CSVGRRIQETQYF	.	TRBV29-1	TRBJ2-5	.
TGTGCCAGCAGCTTTCTCACGGGGAGGGGGAGGTTTGAAGCTTTCTTT	CASSFLTGRGRFEAFF	.	TRBV7-8	TRBJ1-1	.
TGTGCCAGTACCCTCGGACAGGGACGACTGTACGGAAACACCATATATTTT	CASTLGQGRLYGNTIYF	.	TRBV19	TRBJ1-3	TRBD1
TGTGCCAGTAGTATCCCGGGCACTTGGAACACCATATATTTT	CASSIPGTWNTIYF	.	TRBV19	TRBJ1-3	.
TGTGCCATCAGTGAGTGGACGGGAGGAAAGACCGGGGAGCTGTTTTTT	CAISEWTGGKTGELFF	.	TRBV10-3	TRBJ2-2	TRBD2
TGTGCCAGCAGTGAAATTTTTAGTTACAACGAGCAGTACTTC	CASSEIFSYNEQYF	.	TRBV6-1	TRBJ2-7	.
TGCAGCGTTGAAGAGCTAGCGGGACGTCGTGAGACCCAGTACTTC	CSVEELAGRRETQYF	.	TRBV29-1	TRBJ2-5	TRBD2
TGTGCCAGCAGCTCCAGACAGGGGAATACCTACGAGCAGTACTTC	CASSSRQGNTYEQYF	.	TRBV7-2	TRBJ2-7	TRBD1